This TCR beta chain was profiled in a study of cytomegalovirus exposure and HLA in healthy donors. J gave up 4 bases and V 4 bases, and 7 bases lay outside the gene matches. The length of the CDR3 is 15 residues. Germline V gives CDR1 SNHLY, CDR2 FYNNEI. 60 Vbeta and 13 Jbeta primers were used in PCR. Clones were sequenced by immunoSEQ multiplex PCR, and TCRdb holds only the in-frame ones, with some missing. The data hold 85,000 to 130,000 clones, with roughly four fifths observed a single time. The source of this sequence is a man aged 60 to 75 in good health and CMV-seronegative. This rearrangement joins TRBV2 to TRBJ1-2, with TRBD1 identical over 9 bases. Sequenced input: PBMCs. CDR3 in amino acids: CASSGSNRGPYGYTF. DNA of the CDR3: TGTGCCAGCAGTGGCAGTAACAGGGGGCCCTATGGCTACACCTTC.